The subject of this entry is one T cell receptor beta chain. Its specificity is unknown. The germline V gene has CDR1 SGHNT and CDR2 YYREEE (reference sequence). Trimming took 3 bases from V and 4 from J; bases not matched to a gene: 7. The CDR3 has 15 residues. With 60 Vbeta and 13 Jbeta primers, the PCR was carried out. Method: immunoSEQ multiplex PCR; TCRdb's copy keeps in-frame clones and lacks some. The table lists tens of thousands of clones, about 66% of them singletons. These data come from a study of cytomegalovirus exposure and HLA in healthy donors. Overall study results and limits: Most TCRs appeared rarely, but some public TCRs recurred in many donors.

The chain links TRBV5-4 to TRBJ1-1, with 9 bases fitting TRBD1. Sequencing input: PBMCs. The TCR was taken from a man aged 50 or older in good health and CMV-seropositive. The CDR3 region is CASSYRQGGATEAFF. The CDR3 coding sequence is TGTGCCAGCAGCTACAGACAGGGGGGAGCCACTGAAGCTTTCTTT.